This T cell receptor beta chain came from a study of Graves' ophthalmopathy and Graves' hyperthyroidism. Points from the study as a whole: Most thyroid clonotypes with frequency above 0.001 were detected in blood too.

The term stable hyperthyroidism indicated an absence of ophthalmopathy within 18 months of follow-up. Hyperthyroidism patients, all newly diagnosed, had under 2 months' duration and ages of 18 to 65. This clonotype was recorded a few times. Its specificity is unknown. The TCR beta CDR3 regions underwent amplification from RNA transcripts. HTBI primers were used in a first-round RT-PCR, which preceded a second-round multiplex PCR. From the multiplex PCR reads, TCRdb called clonotypes with MiXCR, one entry per CDR3 protein. The sample includes some 410,000 distinct CDR3 sequences, 20% to 25% of them seen just once. Sequencing was carried out using peripheral blood. This TCR came from a woman younger than 35 with stable Graves' hyperthyroidism.

In nucleotides, the CDR3 is TGTGCCTGGTTTTGGGGACAGCGCAGCACTGAAGCTTTCTTT. Its translation is CAWFWGQRSTEAFF. The rearrangement joins TRBV30 to TRBJ1-1; 7 nucleotides align to TRBD1. Trimming took 5 bases from V and 4 from J; bases not matched to a gene: 10. The CDR3 is 14 residues long. The germline CDR1 and CDR2 sequences are GTSNPN and SVGIG (reference sequence).